This TCR beta chain was found in a study of blood T cell repertoires in COVID-19. Overall study context: T cells, B-cell-depleted T cells, or PBMCs supplied cDNA or gDNA.

TCRdb keeps only in-frame clones here, not all; method: immunoSEQ multiplex PCR. The repertoire has roughly 220,000 clones, more than 85% of them found once; the top ten carry around 3%. Germline loops: CDR1 SGHDN, CDR2 FVKESK. The CDR3 spans 15 residues. J gave up 9 bases and V 0 bases, and 7 bases lay outside the gene matches. Input material: peripheral blood. The clonotype comes from a man aged 60 to 69 with acute or convalescent COVID-19. This chain joins TRBV14 and TRBJ2-1; 8 bases fit TRBD2. As DNA, the CDR3 is TGTGCCAGCAGCCAAGATTTGATAGCGGGGTTTGAGCAGTTCTTC. This encodes CASSQDLIAGFEQFF.